These T cell receptor beta chains were read from a single sample in a study of blood T cell repertoires in COVID-19. Some clones are missing from TCRdb's copy, which holds only in-frame ones; the method was immunoSEQ multiplex PCR. The table has about 200,000 clones, 88% seen once. Source material: peripheral blood. All receptors derive from a man aged 50 to 60 with COVID-19, enrolled during active disease. The CDR3 runs from the conserved cysteine through the conserved F or W. The D gene is left open where the match is weak.

TRBD2 | TRBV5-8 | CASSYTGSRGADTQYF
TRBD1 | TRBV5-1 | CASSLGDREGEKLFF
TRBD1 | TRBV18 | CASSATGSRDYSNQPQHF
NA | TRBV5-1 | CASSLGQIFNSYNEQFF
NA | TRBV2 | CASRAGSSGNTIYF
TRBD1 | TRBV6-5 | CASRSTGLYGQYF
NA | TRBV7-2 | CASSLIRAVNSPLHF
NA | TRBV14 | CASSQDFGTWDEQYF
TRBD1 | TRBV5-6 | CASSLWQGAGTDTQYF
TRBD2 | TRBV11-2 | CASSLVASGSGETQYF
NA | TRBV29-1 | CSVQESNTGELFF
NA | TRBV4-1 | CASSQDAASRETQYF
TRBD2 | TRBV19 | CASSIWGGDEQYF
TRBD1 | TRBV2 | CASSEKRGRATGIDTQYF
NA | TRBV6-1 | CASSERTTTEQYF
NA | TRBV9 | CASSVGGWRDEQFF
NA | TRBV12-1 | CASSLWGGTGIYEQYF
TRBD2 | TRBV30 | CAWSGATSRETQYF
TRBD1 | TRBV28 | CASSRILRDRGFYEQYF
TRBD2 | TRBV12-3/TRBV12-4 | CASSAGGRETQYF
NA | TRBV5-1 | CASSSRGGSYGYTF
TRBD2 | TRBV9 | CASSVAGGNTDTQYF
TRBD2 | TRBV6-4 | CASSDHGSGGAINEQFF
TRBD1 | TRBV10-1 | CASSPGTGVSPLHF
TRBD1 | TRBV19 | CASSIGPGGRDGYTF
TRBD2 | TRBV5-4 | CASSFGLAGVTGELFF
NA | TRBV18 | CASSPPRGNTEAFF
TRBD1 | TRBV12-3/TRBV12-4 | CASSARQGEAFF
NA | TRBV9 | CASSVMGQGDSPLHF
TRBD1 | TRBV19 | CASSISSGTGVASEQFF
NA | TRBV5-1 | CASRLLPWAGDTQYF
TRBD2 | TRBV18 | CASSHQSLRSGTADTQYF
NA | TRBV6-5 | CASSYSGIGDEQFF
TRBD2 | TRBV27 | CASSLELAGGSNTGELFF
NA | TRBV6-2/TRBV6-3 | CASSYGASTEAFF
NA | TRBV10-3 | CAISAGDRKNTIYF
NA | TRBV7-9 | CASSFWTAPYEQYF
NA | TRBV3-1/TRBV3-2 | CASSQTGVSYEQYF
NA | TRBV7-2 | CASSLNRGGSSGNTIYF
NA | TRBV3-1/TRBV3-2 | CASKLSGELFF
NA | TRBV7-3 | CARGGGGELFF
TRBD2 | TRBV4-2 | CASSLGLAVPPGETQYF
TRBD1 | TRBV6-5 | CASRGDSYEQYF
NA | TRBV27 | CASSLLSGANVLTF
TRBD1 | TRBV6-5 | CASSYRRTGGRYEQYF
NA | TRBV7-6 | CASSLVDGAYNEQFF
TRBD1 | TRBV28 | CASIQGGTDTQYF
NA | TRBV11-2 | CASSYRAQGVGGGYTF
NA | TRBV19 | CASRMPQLTDTQYF
TRBD1 | TRBV19 | CASSSTGGSYNEQFF
TRBD2 | TRBV27 | CASSPRGVYEQYF
TRBD1 | TRBV7-8 | CASSLFSGTGSYEQYF
TRBD2 | TRBV18 | CASSPQREGSNEQFF
NA | TRBV3-1/TRBV3-2 | CASSQGLVNTGELFF
NA | TRBV28 | CASSPGGRASYGYTF
TRBD1 | TRBV5-6 | CASSRWDSSSYNEQFF